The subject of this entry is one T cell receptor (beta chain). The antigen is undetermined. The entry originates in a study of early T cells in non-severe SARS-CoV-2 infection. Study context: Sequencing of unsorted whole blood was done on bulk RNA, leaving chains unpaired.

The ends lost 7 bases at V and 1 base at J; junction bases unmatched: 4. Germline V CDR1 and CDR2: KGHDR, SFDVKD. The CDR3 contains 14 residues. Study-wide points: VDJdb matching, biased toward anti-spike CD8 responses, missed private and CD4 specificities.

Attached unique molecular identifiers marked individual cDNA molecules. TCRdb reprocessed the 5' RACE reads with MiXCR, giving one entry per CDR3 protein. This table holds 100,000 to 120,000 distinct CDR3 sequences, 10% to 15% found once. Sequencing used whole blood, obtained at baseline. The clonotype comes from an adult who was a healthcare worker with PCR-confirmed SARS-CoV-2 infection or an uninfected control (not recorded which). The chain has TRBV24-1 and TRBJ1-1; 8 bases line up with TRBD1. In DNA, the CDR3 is TGTGCCACCAGGTCGGACAGGGCGAACACTGAAGCTTTCTTT. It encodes CATRSDRANTEAFF.